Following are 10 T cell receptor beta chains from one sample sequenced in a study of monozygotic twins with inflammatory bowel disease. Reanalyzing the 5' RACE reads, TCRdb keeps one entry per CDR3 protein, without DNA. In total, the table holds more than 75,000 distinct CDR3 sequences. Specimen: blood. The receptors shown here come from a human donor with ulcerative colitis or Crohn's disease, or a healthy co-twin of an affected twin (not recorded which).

The CDR3 is CSAAHGYEQYF. V usage is TRBV20-1 and J usage is TRBJ2-7. Germline loops: CDR1 DFQATT, CDR2 SNEGSKA (reference sequence). This CDR3 region has 11 residues.

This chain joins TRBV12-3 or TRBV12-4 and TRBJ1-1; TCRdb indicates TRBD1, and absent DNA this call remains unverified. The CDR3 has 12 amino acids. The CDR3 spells CATTGLNTEAFF.

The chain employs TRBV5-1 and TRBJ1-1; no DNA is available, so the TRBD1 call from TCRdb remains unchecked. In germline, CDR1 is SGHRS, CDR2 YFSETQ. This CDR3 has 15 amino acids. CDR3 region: CASSLDGGPGTEAFF. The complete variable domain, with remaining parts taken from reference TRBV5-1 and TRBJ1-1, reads KAGVTQTPRYLIKTRGQQVTLSCSPISGHRSVSWYQQTPGQGLQFLFEYFSETQRNKGNFPGRFSGRQFSNSRSEMNVSTLELGDSALYLCASSLDGGPGTEAFFGQGTRLTVV.

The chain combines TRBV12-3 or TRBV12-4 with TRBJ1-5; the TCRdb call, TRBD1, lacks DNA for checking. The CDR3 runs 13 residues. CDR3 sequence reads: CASSRTGLGPQHF.

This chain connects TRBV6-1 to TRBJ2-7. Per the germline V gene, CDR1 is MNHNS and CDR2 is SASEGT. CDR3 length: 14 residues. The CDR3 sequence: CASSNKPFRYEQYF.

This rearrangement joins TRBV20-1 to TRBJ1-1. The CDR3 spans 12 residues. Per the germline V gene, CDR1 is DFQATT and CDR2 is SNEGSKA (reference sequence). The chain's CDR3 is CSARDIGIGAFF.

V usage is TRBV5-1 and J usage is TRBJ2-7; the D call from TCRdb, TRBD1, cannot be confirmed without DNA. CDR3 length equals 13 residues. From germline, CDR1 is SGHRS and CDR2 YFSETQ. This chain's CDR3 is CASTSGQGTEQYF.

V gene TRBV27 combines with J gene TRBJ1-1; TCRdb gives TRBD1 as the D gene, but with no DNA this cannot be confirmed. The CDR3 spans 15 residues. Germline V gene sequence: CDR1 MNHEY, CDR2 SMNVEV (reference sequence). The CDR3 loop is CASSGTGVGDTEAFF.

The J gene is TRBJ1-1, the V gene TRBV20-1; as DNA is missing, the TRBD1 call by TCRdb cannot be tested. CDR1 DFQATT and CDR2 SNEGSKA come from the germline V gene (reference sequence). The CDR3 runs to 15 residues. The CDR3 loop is CSAKQGARSWAEAFF.

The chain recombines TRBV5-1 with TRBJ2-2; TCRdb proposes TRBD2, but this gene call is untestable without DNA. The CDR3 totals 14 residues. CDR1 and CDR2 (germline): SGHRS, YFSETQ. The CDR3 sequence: CASSPRVSTGELFF.